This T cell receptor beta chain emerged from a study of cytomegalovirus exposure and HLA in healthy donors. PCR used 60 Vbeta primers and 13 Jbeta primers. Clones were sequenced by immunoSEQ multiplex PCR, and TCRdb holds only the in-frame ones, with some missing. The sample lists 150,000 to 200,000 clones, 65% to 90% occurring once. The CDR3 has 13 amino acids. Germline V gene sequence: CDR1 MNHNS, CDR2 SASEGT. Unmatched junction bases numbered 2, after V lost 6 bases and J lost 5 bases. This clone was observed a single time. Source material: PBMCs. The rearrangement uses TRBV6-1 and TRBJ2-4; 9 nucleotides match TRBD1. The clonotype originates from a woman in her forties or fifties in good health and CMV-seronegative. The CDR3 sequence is CASSRTGENIQYF. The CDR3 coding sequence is TGTGCCAGCAGCAGGACAGGGGAAAACATTCAGTACTTC.